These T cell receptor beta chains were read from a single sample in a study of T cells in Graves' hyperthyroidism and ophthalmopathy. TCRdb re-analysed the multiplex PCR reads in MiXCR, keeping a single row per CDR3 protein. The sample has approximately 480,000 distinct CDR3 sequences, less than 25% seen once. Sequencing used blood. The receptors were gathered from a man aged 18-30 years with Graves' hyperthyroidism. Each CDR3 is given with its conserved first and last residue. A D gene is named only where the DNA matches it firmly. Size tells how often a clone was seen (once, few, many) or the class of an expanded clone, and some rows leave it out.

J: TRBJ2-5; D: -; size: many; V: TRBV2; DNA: TGTGCCAGCAGTGAAGGGTGGCTAGCTTTCCAAGAGACCCAGTACTTC; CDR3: CASSEGWLAFQETQYF
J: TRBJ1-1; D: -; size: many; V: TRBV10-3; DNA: TGTGCCATCAGTTCACGATCCAGGGCCTTGAACACTGAAGCTTTCTTT; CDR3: CAISSRSRALNTEAFF
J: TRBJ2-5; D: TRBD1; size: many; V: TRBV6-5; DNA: TGTGCCAGCACCGACAGAGGGGGCGGAGAGACCCAGTACTTC; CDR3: CASTDRGGGETQYF
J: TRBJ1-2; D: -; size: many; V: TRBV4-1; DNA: TGCGCCAGCAGCCGGCCTGCGGAGGGCTACACCTTC; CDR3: CASSRPAEGYTF
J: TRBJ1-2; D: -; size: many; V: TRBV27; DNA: TGTGCCAGCAGTTTCTGGAGGTACTATGGCTACACCTTC; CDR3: CASSFWRYYGYTF
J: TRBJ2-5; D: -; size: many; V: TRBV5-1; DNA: TGCGCCAGCAGCTTGAGGGGGGAGCAGTACCAAGAGACCCAGTACTTC; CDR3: CASSLRGEQYQETQYF
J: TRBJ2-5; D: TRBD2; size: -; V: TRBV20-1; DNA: TGCAGTGCTAGTACCCAAGCGGGAGCGGAGACCCAGTACTTC; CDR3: CSASTQAGAETQYF
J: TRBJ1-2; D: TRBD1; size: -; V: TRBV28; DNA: TGTGCCAGCAGTTCATGGGGGGTACCGGGACAGGGGTTCACCTTC; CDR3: CASSSWGVPGQGFTF
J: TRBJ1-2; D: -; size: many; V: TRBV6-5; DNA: TGTGCCAGCAGTTCTAACATAAATGGCTACACCTTC; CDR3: CASSSNINGYTF
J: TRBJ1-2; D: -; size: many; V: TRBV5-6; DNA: TGTGCCAGCAGCTTTGGACGGGCCTATGGCTACACCTTC; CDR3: CASSFGRAYGYTF
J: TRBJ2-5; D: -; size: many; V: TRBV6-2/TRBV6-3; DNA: TGTGCCAGCAGTTACGGGCAGTCGAACCAAGAGACCCAGTACTTC; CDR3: CASSYGQSNQETQYF
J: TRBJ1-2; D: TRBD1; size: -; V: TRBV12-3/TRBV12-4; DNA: TGTGCCAGCAGTTCCACAACTGCAGGGGGCGGGGGCTATGGCTACACCTTC; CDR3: CASSSTTAGGGGYGYTF
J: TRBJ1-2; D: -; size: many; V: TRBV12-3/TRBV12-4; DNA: TGTGCCAGCAGTTTCCAGGTGTACTATGGCTACACCTTC; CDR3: CASSFQVYYGYTF
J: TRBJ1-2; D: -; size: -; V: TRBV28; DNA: TGTGCCAGCAGTTTTGGGACGTCATCTTTTGGGGGCTACACCTTC; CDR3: CASSFGTSSFGGYTF
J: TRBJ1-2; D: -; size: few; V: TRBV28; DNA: TGTGCCAGCAGTTTTGGGGCCCTGGGCGGCTACACCTTC; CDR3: CASSFGALGGYTF
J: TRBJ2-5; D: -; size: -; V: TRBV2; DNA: TGTGCCAGCAGTGAAGGCCAGGTAGCCCCGGGGACCCAGTACTTC; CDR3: CASSEGQVAPGTQYF
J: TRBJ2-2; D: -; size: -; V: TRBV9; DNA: TGTGCCAGCAGCGTAGGGTCAGGGATGGTTGGGGAGCTGTTTTTT; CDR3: CASSVGSGMVGELFF